This entry describes one T cell receptor beta chain. CDR1 is LGHDT and CDR2 is YNNKEL in the germline V gene (reference sequence). The V and J ends lost 6 bases and 0 bases respectively, with 12 bases between them. The CDR3 totals 14 residues. The sample belongs to a study of blood T cell repertoires in COVID-19. At the level of the study: The origin of the acute and convalescent COVID-19 samples was the United States, Italy and Spain. T cells, B-cell-depleted T cells, or PBMCs supplied cDNA or gDNA.

As originally analysed: Reference gene primer amplification gave estimated nucleated cell counts. The table came from immunoSEQ multiplex PCR; TCRdb's copy has only in-frame clones and leaves some out. V, J and clone size reflect that table, while D and trimming were determined from the DNA. The sample includes 80,000 to 100,000 clones, around 90% of them seen just once. What was sequenced was peripheral blood. The chain combines TRBV3-1 (or the pseudogene TRBV3-2) with TRBJ2-7; a weak D match, TRBD1 (6 bases). The clonotype was recovered from a woman in her forties or fifties with active or convalescent COVID-19. In DNA form, the CDR3 reads TGTGCCAGCAGGCGGTGGGACAACTCCTACGAGCAGTACTTC. Translating it yields CASRRWDNSYEQYF.